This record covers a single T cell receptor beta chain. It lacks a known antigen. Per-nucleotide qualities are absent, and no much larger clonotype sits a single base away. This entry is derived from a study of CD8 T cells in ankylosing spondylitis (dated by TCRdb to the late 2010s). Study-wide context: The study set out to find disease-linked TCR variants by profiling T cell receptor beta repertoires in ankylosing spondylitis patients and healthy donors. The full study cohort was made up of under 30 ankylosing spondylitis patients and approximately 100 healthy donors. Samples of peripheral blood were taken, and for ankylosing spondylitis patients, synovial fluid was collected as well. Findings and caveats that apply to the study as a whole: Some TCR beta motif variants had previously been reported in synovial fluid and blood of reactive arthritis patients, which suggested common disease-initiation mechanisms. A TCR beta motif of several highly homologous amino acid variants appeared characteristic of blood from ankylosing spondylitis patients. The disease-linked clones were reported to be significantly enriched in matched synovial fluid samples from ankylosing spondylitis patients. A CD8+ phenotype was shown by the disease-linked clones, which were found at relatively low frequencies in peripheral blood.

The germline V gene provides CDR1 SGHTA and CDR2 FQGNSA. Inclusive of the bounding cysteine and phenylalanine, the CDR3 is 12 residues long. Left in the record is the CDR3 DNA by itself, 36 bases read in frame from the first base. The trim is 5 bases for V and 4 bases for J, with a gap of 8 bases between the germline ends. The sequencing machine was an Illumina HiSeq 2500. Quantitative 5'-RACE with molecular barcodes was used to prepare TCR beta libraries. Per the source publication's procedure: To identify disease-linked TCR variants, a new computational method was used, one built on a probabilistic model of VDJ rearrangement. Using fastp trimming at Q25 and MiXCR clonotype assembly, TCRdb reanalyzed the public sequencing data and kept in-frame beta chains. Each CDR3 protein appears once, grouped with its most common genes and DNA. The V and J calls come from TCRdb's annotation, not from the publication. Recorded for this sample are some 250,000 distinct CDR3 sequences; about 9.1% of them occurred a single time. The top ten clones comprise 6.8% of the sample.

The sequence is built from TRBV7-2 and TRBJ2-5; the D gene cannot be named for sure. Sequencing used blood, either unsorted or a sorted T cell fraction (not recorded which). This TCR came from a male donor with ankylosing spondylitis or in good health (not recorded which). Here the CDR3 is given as CASSVTGETQYF. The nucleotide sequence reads TGTGCCAGCAGCGTGACTGGAGAGACCCAGTACTTC. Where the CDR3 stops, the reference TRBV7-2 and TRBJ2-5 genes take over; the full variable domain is GAGVSQSPSNKVTEKGKDVELRCDPISGHTALYWYRQSLGQGLEFLIYFQGNSAPDKSGLPSDRFSAERTGGSVSTLTIQRTQQEDSAVYLCASSVTGETQYFGPGTRLLVL.